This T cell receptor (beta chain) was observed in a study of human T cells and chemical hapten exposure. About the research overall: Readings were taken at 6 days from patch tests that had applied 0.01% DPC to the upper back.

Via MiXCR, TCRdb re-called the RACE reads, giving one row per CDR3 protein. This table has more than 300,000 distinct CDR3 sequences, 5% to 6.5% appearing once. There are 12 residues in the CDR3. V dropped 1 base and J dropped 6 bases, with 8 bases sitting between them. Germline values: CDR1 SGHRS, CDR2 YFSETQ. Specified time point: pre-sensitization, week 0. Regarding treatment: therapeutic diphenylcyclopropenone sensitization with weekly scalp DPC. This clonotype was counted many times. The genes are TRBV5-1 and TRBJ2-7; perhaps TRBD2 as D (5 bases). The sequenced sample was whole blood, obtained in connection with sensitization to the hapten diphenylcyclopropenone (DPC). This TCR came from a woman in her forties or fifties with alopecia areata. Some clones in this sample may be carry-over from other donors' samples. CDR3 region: CASSLRGSEQYF. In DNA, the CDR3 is TGCGCCAGCAGCTTGCGGGGTAGCGAGCAGTACTTC.